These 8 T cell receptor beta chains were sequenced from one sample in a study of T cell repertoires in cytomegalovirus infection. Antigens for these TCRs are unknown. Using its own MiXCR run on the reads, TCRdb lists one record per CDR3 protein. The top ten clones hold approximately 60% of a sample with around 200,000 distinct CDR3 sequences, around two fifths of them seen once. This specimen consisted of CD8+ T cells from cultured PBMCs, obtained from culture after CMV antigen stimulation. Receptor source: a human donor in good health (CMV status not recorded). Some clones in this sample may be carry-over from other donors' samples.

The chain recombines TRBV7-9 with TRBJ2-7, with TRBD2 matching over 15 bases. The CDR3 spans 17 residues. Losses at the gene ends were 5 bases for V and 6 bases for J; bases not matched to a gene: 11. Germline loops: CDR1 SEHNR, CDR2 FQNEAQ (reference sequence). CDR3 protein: CASSPRTSGRAVVEQYF. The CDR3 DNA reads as TGTGCCAGCAGCCCCAGGACTAGCGGGAGGGCAGTAGTCGAGCAGTACTTC.

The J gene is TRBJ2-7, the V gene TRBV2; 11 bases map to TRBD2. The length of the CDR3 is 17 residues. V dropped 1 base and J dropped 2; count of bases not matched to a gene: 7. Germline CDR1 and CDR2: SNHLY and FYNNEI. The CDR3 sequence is CASSEELAGVPPYEQYF. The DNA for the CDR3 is TGTGCCAGCAGTGAAGAACTAGCGGGAGTCCCTCCCTACGAGCAGTACTTC.

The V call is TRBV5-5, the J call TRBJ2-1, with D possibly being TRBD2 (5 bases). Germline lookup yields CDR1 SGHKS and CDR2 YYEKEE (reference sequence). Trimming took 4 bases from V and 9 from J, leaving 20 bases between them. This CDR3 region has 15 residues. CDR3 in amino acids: CASSNGVSVAGEQFF. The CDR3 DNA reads TGTGCCAGCAGCAATGGAGTAAGCGTGGCGGGTGAGCAGTTCTTC.

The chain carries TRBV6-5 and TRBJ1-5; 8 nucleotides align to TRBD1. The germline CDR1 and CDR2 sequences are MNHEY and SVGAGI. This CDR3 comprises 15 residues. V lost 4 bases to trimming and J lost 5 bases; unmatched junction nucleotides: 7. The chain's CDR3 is CASSSWTGSDQPQHF. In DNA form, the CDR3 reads TGTGCCAGCAGTTCCTGGACAGGGAGTGATCAGCCCCAGCATTTT.

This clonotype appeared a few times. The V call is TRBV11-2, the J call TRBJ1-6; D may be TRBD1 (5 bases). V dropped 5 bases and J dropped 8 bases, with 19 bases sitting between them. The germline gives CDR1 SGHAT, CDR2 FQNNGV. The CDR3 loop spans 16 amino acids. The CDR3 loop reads CASSPDSLPTYSPLHF. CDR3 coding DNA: TGTGCCAGCAGCCCCGACAGTCTACCTACGTATTCACCCCTCCACTTT.

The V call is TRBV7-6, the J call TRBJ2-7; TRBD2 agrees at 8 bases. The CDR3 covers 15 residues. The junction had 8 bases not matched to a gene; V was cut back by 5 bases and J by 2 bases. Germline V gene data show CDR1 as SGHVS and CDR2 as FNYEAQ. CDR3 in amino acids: CASSHTSGRAYEQYF. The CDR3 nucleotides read TGTGCCAGCAGCCACACAAGCGGGAGAGCCTACGAGCAGTACTTC.

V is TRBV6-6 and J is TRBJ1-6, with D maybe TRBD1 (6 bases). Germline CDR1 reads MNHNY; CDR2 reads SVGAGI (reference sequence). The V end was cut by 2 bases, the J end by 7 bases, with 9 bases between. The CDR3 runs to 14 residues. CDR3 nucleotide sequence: TGTGCCAGCAGTTACAACAGGGAAAATTCACCCCTCCACTTT. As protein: CASSYNRENSPLHF.

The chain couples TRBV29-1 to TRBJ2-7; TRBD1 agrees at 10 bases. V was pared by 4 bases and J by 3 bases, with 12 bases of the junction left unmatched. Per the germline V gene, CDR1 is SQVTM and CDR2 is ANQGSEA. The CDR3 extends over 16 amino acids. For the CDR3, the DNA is TGCAGCGTTGTTCCTCGGGACAGGGGTACCCGCTACGAGCAGTACTTC. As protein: CSVVPRDRGTRYEQYF.